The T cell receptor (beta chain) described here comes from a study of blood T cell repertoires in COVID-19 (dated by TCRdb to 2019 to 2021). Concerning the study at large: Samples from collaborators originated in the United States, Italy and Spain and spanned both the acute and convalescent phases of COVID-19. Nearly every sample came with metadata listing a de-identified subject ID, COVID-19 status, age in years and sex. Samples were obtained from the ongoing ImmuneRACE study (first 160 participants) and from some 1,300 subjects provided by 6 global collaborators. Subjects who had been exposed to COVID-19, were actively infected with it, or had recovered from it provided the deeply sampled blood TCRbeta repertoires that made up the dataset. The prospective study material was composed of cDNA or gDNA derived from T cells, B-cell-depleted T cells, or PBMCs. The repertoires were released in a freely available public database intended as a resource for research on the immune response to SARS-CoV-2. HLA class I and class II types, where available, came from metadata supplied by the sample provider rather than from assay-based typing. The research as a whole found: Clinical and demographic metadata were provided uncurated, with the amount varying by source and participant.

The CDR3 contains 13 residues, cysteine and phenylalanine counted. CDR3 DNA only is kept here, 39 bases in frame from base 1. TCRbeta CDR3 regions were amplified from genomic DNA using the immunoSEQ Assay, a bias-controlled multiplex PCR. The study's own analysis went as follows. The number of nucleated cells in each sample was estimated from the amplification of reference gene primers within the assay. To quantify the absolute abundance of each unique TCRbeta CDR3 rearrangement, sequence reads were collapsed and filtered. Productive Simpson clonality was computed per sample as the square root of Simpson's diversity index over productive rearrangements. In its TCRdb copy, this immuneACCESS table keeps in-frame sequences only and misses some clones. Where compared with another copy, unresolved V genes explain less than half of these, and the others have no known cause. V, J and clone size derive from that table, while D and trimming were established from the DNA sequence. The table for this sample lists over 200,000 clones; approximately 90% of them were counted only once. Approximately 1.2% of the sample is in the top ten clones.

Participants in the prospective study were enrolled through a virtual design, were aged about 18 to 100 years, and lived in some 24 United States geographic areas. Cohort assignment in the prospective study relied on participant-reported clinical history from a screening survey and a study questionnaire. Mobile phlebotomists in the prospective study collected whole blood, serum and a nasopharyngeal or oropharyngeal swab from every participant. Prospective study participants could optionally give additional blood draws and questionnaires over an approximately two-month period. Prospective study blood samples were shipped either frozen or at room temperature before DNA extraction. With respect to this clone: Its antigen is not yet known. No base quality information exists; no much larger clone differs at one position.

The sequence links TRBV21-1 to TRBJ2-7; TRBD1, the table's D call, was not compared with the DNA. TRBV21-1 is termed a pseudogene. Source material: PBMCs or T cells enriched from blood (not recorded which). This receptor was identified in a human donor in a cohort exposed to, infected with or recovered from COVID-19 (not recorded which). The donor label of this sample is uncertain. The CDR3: CASGQGSSYEQYF. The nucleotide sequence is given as TGTGCCAGCGGACAGGGGAGCTCCTACGAGCAGTACTTC.